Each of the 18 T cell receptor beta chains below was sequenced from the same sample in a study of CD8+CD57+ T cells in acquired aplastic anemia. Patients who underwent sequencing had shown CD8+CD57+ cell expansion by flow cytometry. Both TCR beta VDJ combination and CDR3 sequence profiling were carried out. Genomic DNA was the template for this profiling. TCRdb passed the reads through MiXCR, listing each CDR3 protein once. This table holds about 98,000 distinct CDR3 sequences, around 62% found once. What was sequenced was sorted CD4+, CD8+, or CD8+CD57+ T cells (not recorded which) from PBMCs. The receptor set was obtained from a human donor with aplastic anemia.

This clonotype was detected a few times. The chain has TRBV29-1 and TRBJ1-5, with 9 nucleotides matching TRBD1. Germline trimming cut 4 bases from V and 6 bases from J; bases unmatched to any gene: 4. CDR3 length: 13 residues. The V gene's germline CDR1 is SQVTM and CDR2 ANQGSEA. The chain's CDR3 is CSVGQGEGQPQHF. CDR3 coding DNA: TGCAGCGTTGGACAGGGGGAAGGTCAGCCCCAGCATTTT.

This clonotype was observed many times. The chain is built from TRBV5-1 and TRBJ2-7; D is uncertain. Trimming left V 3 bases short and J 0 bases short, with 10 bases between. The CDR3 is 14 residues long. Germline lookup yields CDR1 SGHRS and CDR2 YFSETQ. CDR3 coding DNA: TGCGCCAGCAGCTCCTACCCAGGCTCCTACGAGCAGTACTTC. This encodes CASSSYPGSYEQYF.

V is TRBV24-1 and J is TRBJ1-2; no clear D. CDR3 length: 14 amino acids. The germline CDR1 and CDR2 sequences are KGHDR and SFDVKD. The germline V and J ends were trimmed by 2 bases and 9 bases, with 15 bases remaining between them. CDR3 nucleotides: TGTGCCACCAGTGATTCAAGGGCCGCCACGCGCTACACCTTC. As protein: CATSDSRAATRYTF.

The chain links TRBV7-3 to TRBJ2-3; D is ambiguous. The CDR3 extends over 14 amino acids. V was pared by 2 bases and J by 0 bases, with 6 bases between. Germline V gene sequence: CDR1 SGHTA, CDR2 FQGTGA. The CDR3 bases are TGTGCCAGCAGCTTAGGGTCAAGCACAGATACGCAGTATTTT. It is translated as CASSLGSSTDTQYF.

Written as DNA, the CDR3 is TGTGCCAGTAGTTCTTTCAGACAGGGAGGCTACGAGCAGTACTTC. Its translation: CASSSFRQGGYEQYF. The V gene is TRBV19, the J gene TRBJ2-7; weak D call: TRBD1 (7 bases). V was shortened by 5 bases and J by 3 bases, with 17 bases between the two germline ends. The length of the CDR3 is 15 residues. CDR1 is LNHDA and CDR2 is SQIVND in the germline V gene (reference sequence).

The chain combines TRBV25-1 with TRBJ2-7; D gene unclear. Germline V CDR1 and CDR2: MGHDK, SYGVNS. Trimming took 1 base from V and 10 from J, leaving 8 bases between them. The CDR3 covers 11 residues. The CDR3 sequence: CASSELSFQYF. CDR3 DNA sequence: TGTGCCAGCAGTGAATTGTCCTTTCAGTACTTC.

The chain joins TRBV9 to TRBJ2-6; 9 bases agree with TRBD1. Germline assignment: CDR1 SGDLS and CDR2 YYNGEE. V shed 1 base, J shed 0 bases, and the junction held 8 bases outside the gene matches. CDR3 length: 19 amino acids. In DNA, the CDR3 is TGTGCCAGCAGCGTATACGGACAGGGGCCGATCTCTGGGGCCAACGTCCTGACTTTC. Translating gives CASSVYGQGPISGANVLTF.

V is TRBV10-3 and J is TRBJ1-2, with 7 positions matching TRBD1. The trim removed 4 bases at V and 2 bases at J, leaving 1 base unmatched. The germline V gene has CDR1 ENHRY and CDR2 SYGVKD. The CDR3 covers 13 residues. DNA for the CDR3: TGTGCCATCAGTGGGGACAGCAACTATGGCTACACCTTC. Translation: CAISGDSNYGYTF.

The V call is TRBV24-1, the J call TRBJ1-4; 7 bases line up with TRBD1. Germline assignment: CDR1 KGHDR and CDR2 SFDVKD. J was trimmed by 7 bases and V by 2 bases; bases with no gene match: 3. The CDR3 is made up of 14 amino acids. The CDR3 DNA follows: TGTGCCACCAGTGATTCGACAGGGAGTGAAAAACTGTTTTTT. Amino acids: CATSDSTGSEKLFF.

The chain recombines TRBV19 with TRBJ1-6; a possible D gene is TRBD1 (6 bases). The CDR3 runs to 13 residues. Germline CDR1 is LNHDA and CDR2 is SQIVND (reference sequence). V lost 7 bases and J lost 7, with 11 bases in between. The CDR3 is CASTGQSNSPLHF. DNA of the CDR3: TGTGCCAGTACTGGACAGTCCAATTCACCCCTCCACTTT. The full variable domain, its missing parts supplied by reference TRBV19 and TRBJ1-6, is DGGITQSPKYLFRKEGQNVTLSCEQNLNHDAMYWYRQDPGQGLRLIYYSQIVNDFQKGDIAEGYSVSREKKESFPLTVTSAQKNPTAFYLCASTGQSNSPLHFGNGTRLTVT.

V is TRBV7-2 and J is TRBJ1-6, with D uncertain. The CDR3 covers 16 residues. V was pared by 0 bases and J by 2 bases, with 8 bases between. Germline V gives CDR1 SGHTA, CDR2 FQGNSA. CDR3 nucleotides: TGTGCCAGCAGCTTAGCGCCGAGAACCTATAATTCACCCCTCCACTTT. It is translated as CASSLAPRTYNSPLHF.

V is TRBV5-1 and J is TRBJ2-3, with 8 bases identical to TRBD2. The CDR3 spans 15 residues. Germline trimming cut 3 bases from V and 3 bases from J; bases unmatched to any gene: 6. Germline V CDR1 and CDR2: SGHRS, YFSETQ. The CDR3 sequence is CASSSGGSETDTQYF. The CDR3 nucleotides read TGCGCCAGCAGCTCGGGGGGGTCGGAGACAGATACGCAGTATTTT.

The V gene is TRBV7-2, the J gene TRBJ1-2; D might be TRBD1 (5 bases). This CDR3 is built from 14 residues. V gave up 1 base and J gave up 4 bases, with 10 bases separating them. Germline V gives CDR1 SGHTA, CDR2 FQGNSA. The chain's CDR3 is CASSLGQGGYGYTF. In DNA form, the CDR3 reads TGTGCCAGCAGCTTAGGGCAGGGCGGCTATGGCTACACCTTC.

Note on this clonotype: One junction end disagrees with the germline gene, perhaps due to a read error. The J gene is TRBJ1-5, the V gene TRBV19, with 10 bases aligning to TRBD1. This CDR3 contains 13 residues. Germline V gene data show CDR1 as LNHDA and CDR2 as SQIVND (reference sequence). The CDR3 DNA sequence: TGTGCCAGTAGGACAGGGGGCCTAAAGCCCCAGCGTTTT. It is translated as CASRTGGLKPQRF.

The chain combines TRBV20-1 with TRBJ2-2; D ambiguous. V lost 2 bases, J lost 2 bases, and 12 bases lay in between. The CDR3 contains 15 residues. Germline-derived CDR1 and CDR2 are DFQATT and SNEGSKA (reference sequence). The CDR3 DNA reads TGCAGTGCTAGATCGGGCGGAAGAAACACCGGGGAGCTGTTTTTT. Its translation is CSARSGGRNTGELFF.

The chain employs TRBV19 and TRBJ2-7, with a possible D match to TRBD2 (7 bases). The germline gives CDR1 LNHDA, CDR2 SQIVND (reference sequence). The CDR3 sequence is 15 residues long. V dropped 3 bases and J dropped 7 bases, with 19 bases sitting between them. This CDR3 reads CASSMGGGGPREQYF. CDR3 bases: TGTGCCAGTAGTATGGGCGGCGGGGGCCCTCGGGAGCAGTACTTC.

CDR3 amino acids: CASTPRGWGIIDSPLHF. For the CDR3, the DNA is TGCGCCAGCACCCCTCGGGGGTGGGGTATAATTGATTCACCCCTCCACTTT. The V gene is TRBV10-2, the J gene TRBJ1-6; perhaps TRBD1 as D (5 bases). The germline V gene encodes CDR1 WSHSY and CDR2 SAAADI. V lost 7 bases, J lost 8 bases, and 24 bases lay in between. The CDR3 covers 17 residues.

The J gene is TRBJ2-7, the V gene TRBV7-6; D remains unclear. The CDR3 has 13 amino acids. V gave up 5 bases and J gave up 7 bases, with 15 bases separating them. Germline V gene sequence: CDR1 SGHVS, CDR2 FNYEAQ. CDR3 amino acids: CASSPGFPVEQYF. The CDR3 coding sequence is TGTGCCAGCAGCCCCGGGTTCCCCGTGGAGCAGTACTTC.